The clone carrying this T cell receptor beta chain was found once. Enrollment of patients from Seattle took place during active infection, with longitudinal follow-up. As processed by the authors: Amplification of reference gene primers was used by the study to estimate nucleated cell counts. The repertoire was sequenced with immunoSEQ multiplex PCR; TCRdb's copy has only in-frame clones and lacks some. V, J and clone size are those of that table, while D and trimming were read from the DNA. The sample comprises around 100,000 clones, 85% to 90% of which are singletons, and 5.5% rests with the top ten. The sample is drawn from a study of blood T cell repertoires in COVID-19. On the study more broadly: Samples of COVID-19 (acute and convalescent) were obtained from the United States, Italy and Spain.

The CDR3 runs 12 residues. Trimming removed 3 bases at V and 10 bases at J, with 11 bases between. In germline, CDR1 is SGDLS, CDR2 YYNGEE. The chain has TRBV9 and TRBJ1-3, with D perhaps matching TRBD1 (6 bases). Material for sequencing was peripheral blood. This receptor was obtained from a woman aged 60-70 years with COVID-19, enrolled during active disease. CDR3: CASSAEQGTIYF. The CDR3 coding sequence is TGTGCCAGCAGCGCGGAACAGGGAACCATATATTTT.